This TCR beta chain is drawn from a study of cytomegalovirus exposure and HLA in healthy donors. The CDR3 contains 15 residues. CDR1 and CDR2 from the germline V gene are MDHEN and SYDVKM. Trimming left V 3 bases short and J 5 bases short, with 17 bases between. General study results and limits: Usually a TCR sequence was rare, but some public TCRs were found in many donors.

Measured with immunoSEQ multiplex PCR; TCRdb has only the in-frame clones, and not every one. The sample holds approximately 46,000 clones; 85% to 95% are singletons and the top ten take 1.4% to 1.5%. Points on this clone: The antigen is not known.

Separate from the roughly 670-subject first cohort, the approximately 120-subject validation cohort was the one that the donors belonged to. Input material: PBMCs. The source is a man between 18 and 29 years old in good health and CMV-seronegative. V usage is TRBV28 and J usage is TRBJ2-7; maybe TRBD1 (6 bases). The CDR3 region is CASSLVTGITNEQYF. The CDR3 nucleotides read TGTGCCAGCAGTTTGGTTACAGGGATAACGAACGAGCAGTACTTC.